This T cell receptor (beta chain) was sequenced during a study of T cell repertoires in cytomegalovirus infection. General observations from the study: Dominating the ex vivo response were HLA-C-restricted CMV-specific TCR beta clonotypes. Cumulative frequency (of public TCR beta family members) identified carriers of CMV plus the relevant HLA.

In TCRdb, the reads were re-called with MiXCR into one record per CDR3 protein. Of about 130,000 distinct CDR3 sequences listed, almost 9% are singletons. This clonotype has ten or more counts. Its matching antigen is unknown. The germline V gene encodes CDR1 MNHEY and CDR2 SMNVEV (reference sequence). CDR3 length equals 17 residues. With 6 bases clipped from V and 2 bases from J, the junction kept 6 bases outside the gene matches. The J gene is TRBJ2-6, the V gene TRBV27; 11 nucleotides agree with TRBD1. The origin of this receptor is a human donor in good health (CMV status not recorded). Some clones in this sample may be carry-over from other donors' samples. Sequenced: PBMCs. CDR3 in amino acids: CASSPGQGVPGANVLTF. The CDR3 coding sequence is TGTGCCAGCAGCCCGGGACAGGGGGTTCCTGGGGCCAACGTCCTGACTTTC.